These T cell receptor beta chains were read from a single sample in a study of blood T cell repertoires in COVID-19. The method was immunoSEQ multiplex PCR; TCRdb's version includes in-frame clones alone and lacks a portion of them. Found here are around 160,000 clones, about nine tenths of them singletons; the top ten hold roughly 2.3%. The source material was peripheral blood. These receptors all stem from a man aged 18 to 30 with acute or convalescent COVID-19. Both conserved end residues are trimmed from each CDR3. Each record gives: J gene, clone size, V gene, CDR3 protein. Where a row states a size, it is once, few, many or the class of an expanded clone; other rows omit it.

J: TRBJ2-1; size: NA; V: TRBV6-6; CDR3: ATLPWAGGGNEQF
J: TRBJ1-5; size: NA; V: TRBV27; CDR3: ASKFRADNSNQPQH
J: TRBJ2-2; size: NA; V: TRBV19; CDR3: ASSIGYGGLSTGELF
J: TRBJ2-1; size: NA; V: TRBV7-9; CDR3: ASSPRENDPYNEQF
J: TRBJ2-2; size: NA; V: TRBV5-5; CDR3: ASSLGVAGGTGELF
J: TRBJ2-7; size: NA; V: TRBV15; CDR3: ATSRSVLSGEQY
J: TRBJ2-7; size: NA; V: TRBV9; CDR3: ASSTEDRYSYEQY
J: TRBJ2-7; size: NA; V: TRBV2; CDR3: ASSTGPYEQY
J: TRBJ2-5; size: NA; V: TRBV13; CDR3: ASSLLGQGIVETQY
J: TRBJ2-3; size: few; V: TRBV5-1; CDR3: ASSLGLAGGLTDTQY
J: TRBJ2-5; size: NA; V: TRBV9; CDR3: ASSVAIQGTLQETQY
J: TRBJ1-1; size: once; V: TRBV5-1; CDR3: ASSLARGALGAEAF
J: TRBJ1-2; size: NA; V: TRBV2; CDR3: ASTADTNYGYT
J: TRBJ1-1; size: NA; V: TRBV5-4; CDR3: ASSLPGNTEAF
J: TRBJ1-1; size: NA; V: TRBV20-1; CDR3: SAGKEAF